The 11 T cell receptor beta chains presented below share a single source sample, sequenced in a study of a mutant IDH1 vaccine in newly diagnosed glioma. For these TCRs, the target antigens are not known. Profiled with immunoSEQ multiplex PCR; TCRdb holds only in-frame clones, not every one. The data show approximately 60,000 clones, roughly four fifths seen once. Time point indicated: week 47, end of study. It was 300 ug of mutant IDH1 20-mer peptide that made up each vaccine dose, given with topical imiquimod. Source: PBMCs, taken from a glioma patient whose treatment included an IDH1 peptide vaccine. Receptors were obtained from a woman aged 50 to 60 with glioma.

This chain links TRBV27 with TRBJ2-7; 11 positions match TRBD2. This CDR3 is built from 15 residues. V was clipped by 4 bases and J by 4 bases; unmatched bases: 6. CDR1 is MNHEY and CDR2 is SMNVEV in the germline V gene (reference sequence). CDR3: CASSSTSGVGYEQYF. The CDR3 nucleotides read TGTGCCAGCAGTTCGACTAGCGGGGTAGGGTACGAGCAGTACTTC.

The rearrangement uses TRBV10-3 and TRBJ1-1, with D maybe TRBD1 (5 bases). V was cut by 6 bases and J by 0 bases, with 17 bases left in between. The CDR3 sequence is 16 residues long. CDR1 and CDR2 (germline): ENHRY, SYGVKD. CDR3: CAIRLTGTELNTEAFF. The CDR3 coding sequence is TGTGCCATCAGACTTACCGGGACGGAATTGAACACTGAAGCTTTCTTT.

Comments on this clone: In the same sample, other DNA sequences code for this CDR3. The chain recombines TRBV6-5 with TRBJ2-7; weak D call: TRBD2 (5 bases). This CDR3 is built from 13 residues. Germline CDR1 and CDR2: MNHEY and SVGAGI. The V end was cut by 2 bases, the J end by 0 bases, with 5 bases between. The chain's CDR3 is CASSYRGSYEQYF. The DNA of the CDR3 is TGTGCCAGCAGTTACCGGGGCTCCTACGAGCAGTACTTC.

This sequence joins TRBV5-1 and TRBJ2-4; D gene ambiguous. The CDR3 runs to 15 residues. Germline V gene lookup returns CDR1 SGHRS and CDR2 YFSETQ. The V gene lost 3 bases and the J gene lost 1 base, with 11 bases spanning the gap. CDR3 sequence: CASSSKSVAKNIQYF. CDR3 coding DNA: TGCGCCAGCAGCTCAAAATCCGTTGCCAAAAACATTCAGTACTTC. Full variable domain (remainder filled in from reference TRBV5-1 and TRBJ2-4): KAGVTQTPRYLIKTRGQQVTLSCSPISGHRSVSWYQQTPGQGLQFLFEYFSETQRNKGNFPGRFSGRQFSNSRSEMNVSTLELGDSALYLCASSSKSVAKNIQYFGAGTRLSVL.

The J gene is TRBJ1-4, the V gene TRBV27; D is perhaps TRBD1 (5 bases). The V end was cut by 6 bases, the J end by 3 bases, with 14 bases between. This CDR3 has 15 residues. In germline, CDR1 is MNHEY, CDR2 SMNVEV (reference sequence). Here the CDR3 reads CASRPDDRANEKLFF. In nucleotides, the CDR3 is TGTGCCAGCAGGCCGGACGACAGAGCTAATGAAAAACTGTTTTTT. Combining the CDR3 with reference TRBV27 and TRBJ1-4 gives the whole variable domain EAQVTQNPRYLITVTGKKLTVTCSQNMNHEYMSWYRQDPGLGLRQIYYSMNVEVTDKGDVPEGYKVSRKEKRNFPLILESPSPNQTSLYFCASRPDDRANEKLFFGSGTQLSVL.

The V call is TRBV15, the J call TRBJ2-2; D is perhaps TRBD1 or TRBD2 (7 bases each). The CDR3 has 15 residues. V was pared by 5 bases and J by 4 bases, with 14 bases between. The germline V gene has CDR1 LNHNV and CDR2 YYDKDF (reference sequence). Here the CDR3 reads CATSQGGPSTGELFF. CDR3 DNA: TGTGCCACCAGCCAGGGGGGGCCGTCCACCGGGGAGCTGTTTTTT.

The chain has TRBV19 and TRBJ1-5, with 7 nucleotides matching TRBD1. The CDR3 covers 14 residues. Germline V CDR1 and CDR2: LNHDA, SQIVND (reference sequence). J was trimmed by 4 bases and V by 6 bases; bases with no gene match: 6. Here the CDR3 reads CASSEAGGNQPQHF. CDR3 bases: TGTGCCAGTAGCGAGGCAGGGGGGAATCAGCCCCAGCATTTT.

The V gene is TRBV5-4, the J gene TRBJ1-1; D is unclear. This CDR3 is built from 15 residues. Per the germline V gene, CDR1 is SGHNT and CDR2 is YYREEE (reference sequence). The germline V and J ends were trimmed by 4 bases and 3 bases, with 16 bases remaining between them. The CDR3 loop reads CASSKNRDLHTEAFF. The DNA of the CDR3 is TGTGCCAGCAGCAAGAACCGGGATCTCCACACTGAAGCTTTCTTT.

V and J are TRBV7-2 and TRBJ1-4; 9 bases fit TRBD1. The CDR3 runs 17 residues. J was trimmed by 0 bases and V by 4 bases; bases with no gene match: 6. CDR1 and CDR2 (germline): SGHTA, FQGNSA. CDR3 sequence (DNA): TGTGCCAGCAGCTCCCCGGACAGGGGCGCAACTAATGAAAAACTGTTTTTT. Translated: CASSSPDRGATNEKLFF.

The V gene is TRBV7-2, the J gene TRBJ2-2, with 13 bases matching TRBD2. CDR1 SGHTA and CDR2 FQGNSA come from the germline V gene. The ends lost 4 bases at V and 10 bases at J; junction bases unmatched: 9. The CDR3 covers 16 residues. CDR3 protein: CASSSRTSGGYLELFF. The DNA of the CDR3 is TGTGCCAGCAGCTCCCGGACTAGCGGGGGCTATCTGGAGCTGTTTTTT.

This chain links TRBV23-1 with TRBJ2-3, with 7 bases aligning to TRBD1. TRBV23-1 is designated an ORF whose function remains uncertain. V trimming: 6 bases; J trimming: 4 bases; junction bases outside the gene matches: 10. The CDR3 length is 15 residues. The CDR3 is CASRPARGPPDTQYF. CDR3 sequence (DNA): TGCGCCAGCAGACCGGCAAGGGGGCCGCCAGATACGCAGTATTTT.